The TCR beta chain described here comes from a study of CD8+CD57+ T cells in acquired aplastic anemia (dated by TCRdb to 2016 to 2018). For context, the study as a whole: A mean of about 3.2 ug of DNA, ranging from about 0.19 to 30 ug, was extracted from sorted CD4+ and CD8+ cells. Healthy donor samples averaged about 10 million reads for CD4+ and about 12 million for CD8+ cells.

The CDR3 is 8 amino acids long, termini counted. Reading the germline V gene gives CDR1 SNHLY and CDR2 FYNNEI. Overall study results and their limits: Roughly 30 CD8+ CDR3 sequences were found to be shared between patients and controls, but these sequences appeared to be highly expressed in patients and within the immunodominant clones of the patients. Patients and healthy controls showed no significant difference in CD8+ Simpson's diversity (P=0.060).

On this clonotype itself: The antigen it recognizes is unknown. As the CDR3 is not closed by the conserved phenylalanine or tryptophan, this likely results from a read error. The DNA is left out, because the CDR3 cannot be placed on it with certainty; the CDR3 is given as TCRdb lists it.

In this study, sorted CD4+ and CD8+ T cells from the blood of healthy subjects and of severe aplastic anemia patients had their TCR repertoires deep-sequenced. Ficoll-Paque density gradient centrifugation was used to isolate peripheral blood mononuclear cells. Before DNA extraction, CD4+ and CD8+ T cells were sorted by FACS or by magnetic beads. TCR beta VDJ combination and CDR3 sequence profiling used genomic DNA as the template. An Illumina HiSeq 2000 was used for TCR repertoire sequencing. The original methods were these. Repertoire assessment relied on Simpson's diversity index, CDR3 size and DJ length profiles, and TRBV/TRBJ rearrangement plots. The most abundant DNA sequence in the deep sequencing data was taken as the immunodominant clone. CDR3 amino acid sequences were screened for sharing across subjects and were compared with published repertoires and the VDJdb database. TCRdb itself trimmed the public reads at Q25 with fastp, ran MiXCR and retained productive beta chains. CDR3 protein sequences are deduplicated, and each keeps its most common genes and DNA. What appears here as the V and J calls and clone size reflects TCRdb's work, not the paper's. The sample includes approximately 65,000 distinct CDR3 sequences, with 50% to 70% observed a single time. Together, the top ten hold roughly 2.5% of the sample.

Sequenced sample: sorted CD4+, CD8+, or CD8+CD57+ T cells (not recorded which) from PBMCs. The rearrangement combines TRBV2 with TRBJ1-3. This clonotype originated in a human donor in good health, serving as a control. The CDR3 loop reads CASTGLAG.